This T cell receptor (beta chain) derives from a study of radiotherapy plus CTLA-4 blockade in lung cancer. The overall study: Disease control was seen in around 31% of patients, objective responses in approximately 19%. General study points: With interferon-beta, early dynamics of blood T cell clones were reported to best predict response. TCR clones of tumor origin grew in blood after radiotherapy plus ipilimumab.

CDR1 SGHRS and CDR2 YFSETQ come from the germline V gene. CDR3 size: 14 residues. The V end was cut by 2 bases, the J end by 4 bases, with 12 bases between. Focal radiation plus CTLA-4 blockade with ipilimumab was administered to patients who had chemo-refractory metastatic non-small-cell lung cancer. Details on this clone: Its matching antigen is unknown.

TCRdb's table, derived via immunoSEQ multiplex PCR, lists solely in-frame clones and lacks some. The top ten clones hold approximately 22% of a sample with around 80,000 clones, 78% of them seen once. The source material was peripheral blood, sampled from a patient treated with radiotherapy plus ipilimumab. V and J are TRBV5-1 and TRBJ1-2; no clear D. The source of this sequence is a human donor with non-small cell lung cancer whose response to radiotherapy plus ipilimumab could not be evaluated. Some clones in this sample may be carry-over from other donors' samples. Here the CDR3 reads CASSFDEGGYGYTF. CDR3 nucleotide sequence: TGCGCCAGCAGCTTTGACGAGGGAGGCTATGGCTACACCTTC.